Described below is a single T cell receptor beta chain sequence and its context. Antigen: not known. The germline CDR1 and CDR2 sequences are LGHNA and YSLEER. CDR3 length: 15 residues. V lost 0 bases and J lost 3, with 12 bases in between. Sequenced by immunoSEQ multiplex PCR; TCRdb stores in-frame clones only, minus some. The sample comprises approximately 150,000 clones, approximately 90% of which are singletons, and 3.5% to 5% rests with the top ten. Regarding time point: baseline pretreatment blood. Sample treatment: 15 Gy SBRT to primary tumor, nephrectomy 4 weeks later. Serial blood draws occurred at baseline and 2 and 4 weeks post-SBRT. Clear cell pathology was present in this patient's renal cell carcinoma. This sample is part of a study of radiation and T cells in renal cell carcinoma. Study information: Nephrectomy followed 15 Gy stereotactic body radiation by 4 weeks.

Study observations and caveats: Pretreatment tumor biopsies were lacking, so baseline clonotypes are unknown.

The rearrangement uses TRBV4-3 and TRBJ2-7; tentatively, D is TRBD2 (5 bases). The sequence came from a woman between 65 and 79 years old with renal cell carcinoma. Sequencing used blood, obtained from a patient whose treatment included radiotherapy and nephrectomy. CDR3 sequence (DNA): TGCGCCAGCAGCCAAGAACTAGTCGGGTACTACGAGCAGTACTTC. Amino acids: CASSQELVGYYEQYF.